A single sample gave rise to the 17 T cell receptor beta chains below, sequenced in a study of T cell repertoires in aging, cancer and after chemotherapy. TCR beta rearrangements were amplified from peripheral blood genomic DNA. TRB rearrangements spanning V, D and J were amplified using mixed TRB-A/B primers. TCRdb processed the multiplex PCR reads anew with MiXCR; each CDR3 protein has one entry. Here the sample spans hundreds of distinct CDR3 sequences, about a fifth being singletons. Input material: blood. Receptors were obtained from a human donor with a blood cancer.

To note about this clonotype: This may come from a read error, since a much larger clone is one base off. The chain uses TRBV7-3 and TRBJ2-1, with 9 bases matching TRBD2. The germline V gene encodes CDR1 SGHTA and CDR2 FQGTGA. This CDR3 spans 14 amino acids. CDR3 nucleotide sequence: TGTGCCAGCAGCTCGGGACTAGCCCACAATAAGCAGTTCTTC. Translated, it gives CASSSGLAHNKQFF.

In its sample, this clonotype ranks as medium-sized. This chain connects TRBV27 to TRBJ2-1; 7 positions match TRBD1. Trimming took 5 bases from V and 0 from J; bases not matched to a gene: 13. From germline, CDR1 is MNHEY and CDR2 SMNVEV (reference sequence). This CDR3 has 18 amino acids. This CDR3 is CASSPGYRGGSSYNEQFF. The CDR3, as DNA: TGTGCCAGCAGTCCGGGGTACAGGGGTGGGAGCTCCTACAATGAGCAGTTCTTC.

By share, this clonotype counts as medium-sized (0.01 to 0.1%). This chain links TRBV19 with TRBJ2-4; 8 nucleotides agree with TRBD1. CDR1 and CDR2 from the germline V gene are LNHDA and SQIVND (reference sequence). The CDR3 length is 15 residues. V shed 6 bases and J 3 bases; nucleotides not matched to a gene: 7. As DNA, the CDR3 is TGTGCCAGTAGAAAGGACAGGGCTGGCAAAAACATTCAGTACTTC. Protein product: CASRKDRAGKNIQYF. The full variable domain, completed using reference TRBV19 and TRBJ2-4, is DGGITQSPKYLFRKEGQNVTLSCEQNLNHDAMYWYRQDPGQGLRLIYYSQIVNDFQKGDIAEGYSVSREKKESFPLTVTSAQKNPTAFYLCASRKDRAGKNIQYFGAGTRLSVL.

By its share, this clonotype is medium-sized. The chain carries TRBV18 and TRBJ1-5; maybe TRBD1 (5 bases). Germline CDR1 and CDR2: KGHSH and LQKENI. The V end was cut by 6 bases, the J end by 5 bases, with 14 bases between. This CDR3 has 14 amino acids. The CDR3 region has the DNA TGTGCCAGCTCCACGGCGGGGGTCGATCAGCCCCAGCATTTT. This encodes CASSTAGVDQPQHF.

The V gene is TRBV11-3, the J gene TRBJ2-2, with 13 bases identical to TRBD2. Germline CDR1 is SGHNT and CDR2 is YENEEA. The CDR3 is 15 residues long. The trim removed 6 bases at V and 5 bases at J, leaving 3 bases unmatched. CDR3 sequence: CASRGLAGLTGELFF. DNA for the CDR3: TGTGCCAGCAGGGGACTAGCGGGGCTGACCGGGGAGCTGTTTTTT.

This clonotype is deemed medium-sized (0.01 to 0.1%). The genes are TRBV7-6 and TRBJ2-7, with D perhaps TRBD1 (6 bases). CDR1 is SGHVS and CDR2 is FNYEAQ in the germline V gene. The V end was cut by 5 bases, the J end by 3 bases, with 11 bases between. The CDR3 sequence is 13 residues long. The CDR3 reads CASSKDRDYEQYF. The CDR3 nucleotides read TGTGCCAGCAGCAAGGACAGAGACTACGAGCAGTACTTC.

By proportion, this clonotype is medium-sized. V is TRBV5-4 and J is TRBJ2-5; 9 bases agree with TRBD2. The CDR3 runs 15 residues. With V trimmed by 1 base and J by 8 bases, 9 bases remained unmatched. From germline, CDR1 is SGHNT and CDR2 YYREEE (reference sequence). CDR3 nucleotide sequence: TGTGCCAGCAGCTTGTGGGCGGGGGGGCCGGAAACCCAGTACTTC. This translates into CASSLWAGGPETQYF.

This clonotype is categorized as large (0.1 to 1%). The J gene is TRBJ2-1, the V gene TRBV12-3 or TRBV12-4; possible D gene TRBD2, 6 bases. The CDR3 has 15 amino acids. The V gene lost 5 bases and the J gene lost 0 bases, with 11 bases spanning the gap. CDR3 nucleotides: TGTGCCAGCAGTGGGAGGTGGGGCTCCTACAATGAGCAGTTCTTC. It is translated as CASSGRWGSYNEQFF.

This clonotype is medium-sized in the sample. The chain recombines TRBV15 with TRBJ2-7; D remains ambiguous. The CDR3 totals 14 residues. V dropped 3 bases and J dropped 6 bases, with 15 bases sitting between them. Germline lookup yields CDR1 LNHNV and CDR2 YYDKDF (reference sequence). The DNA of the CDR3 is TGTGCCACCAGCAGGTCCCTCACGAGTTCCGAGCAGTACTTC. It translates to CATSRSLTSSEQYF. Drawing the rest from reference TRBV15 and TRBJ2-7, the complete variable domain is DAMVIQNPRYQVTQFGKPVTLSCSQTLNHNVMYWYQQKSSQAPKLLFHYYDKDFNNEADTPDNFQSRRPNTSFCFLDIRSPGLGDTAMYLCATSRSLTSSEQYFGPGTRLTVT.

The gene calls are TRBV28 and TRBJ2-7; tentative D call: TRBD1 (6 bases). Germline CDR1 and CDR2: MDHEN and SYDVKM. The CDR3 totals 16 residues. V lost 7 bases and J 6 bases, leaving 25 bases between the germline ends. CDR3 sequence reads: CASNPLGAGSWSEQYF. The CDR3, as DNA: TGTGCCAGCAACCCCCTGGGGGCCGGCAGTTGGAGCGAGCAGTACTTC.

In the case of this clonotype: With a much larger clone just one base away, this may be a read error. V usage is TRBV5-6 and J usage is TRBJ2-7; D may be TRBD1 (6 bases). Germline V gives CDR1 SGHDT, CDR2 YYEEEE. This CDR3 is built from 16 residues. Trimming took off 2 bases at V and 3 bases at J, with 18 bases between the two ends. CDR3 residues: CASSFMGAESVYEQYF. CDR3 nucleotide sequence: TGTGCCAGCAGCTTTATGGGGGCCGAATCCGTCTACGAGCAGTACTTC. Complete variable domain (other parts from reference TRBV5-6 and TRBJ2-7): DAGVTQSPTHLIKTRGQQVTLRCSPKSGHDTVSWYQQALGQGPQFIFQYYEEEERQRGNFPDRFSGHQFPNYSSELNVNALLLGDSALYLCASSFMGAESVYEQYFGPGTRLTVT.

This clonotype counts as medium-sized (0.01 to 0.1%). DNA of the CDR3: TGTGCCTGGAGTGGGGTAGAGAATTCACCCCTCCACTTT. Translating gives CAWSGVENSPLHF. The V call is TRBV30, the J call TRBJ1-6; no clear D. Germline V CDR1 and CDR2: GTSNPN, SVGIG (reference sequence). V was shortened by 1 base and J by 7 bases, with 8 bases between the two germline ends. This CDR3 contains 13 residues.

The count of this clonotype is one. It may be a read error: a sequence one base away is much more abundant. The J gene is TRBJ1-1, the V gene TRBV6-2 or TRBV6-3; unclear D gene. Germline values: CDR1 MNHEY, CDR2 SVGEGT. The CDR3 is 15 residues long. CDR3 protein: CASSSGRNFNTKAFF. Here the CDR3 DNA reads TGTGCCAGCAGCTCCGGACGGAACTTTAACACTAAAGCTTTCTTT.

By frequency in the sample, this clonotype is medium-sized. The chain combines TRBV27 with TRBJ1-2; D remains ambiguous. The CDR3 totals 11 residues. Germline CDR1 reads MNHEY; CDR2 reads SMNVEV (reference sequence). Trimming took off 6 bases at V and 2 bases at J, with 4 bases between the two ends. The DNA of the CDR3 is TGTGCCAGCAGGACGAACTATGGCTACACCTTC. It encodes CASRTNYGYTF.

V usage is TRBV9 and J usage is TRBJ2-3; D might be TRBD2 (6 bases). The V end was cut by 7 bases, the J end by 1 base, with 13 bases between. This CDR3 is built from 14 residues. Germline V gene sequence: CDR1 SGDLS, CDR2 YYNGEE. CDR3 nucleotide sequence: TGTGCCAGCGGACCGGGGGATGGCACAGATACGCAGTATTTT. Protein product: CASGPGDGTDTQYF.

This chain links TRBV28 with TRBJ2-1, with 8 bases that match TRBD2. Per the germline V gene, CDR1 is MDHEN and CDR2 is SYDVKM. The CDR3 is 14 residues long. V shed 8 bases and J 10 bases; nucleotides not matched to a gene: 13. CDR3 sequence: CASRMGLAGTEQFF. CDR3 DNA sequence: TGTGCCAGCCGCATGGGCTTAGCGGGGACGGAGCAGTTCTTC.

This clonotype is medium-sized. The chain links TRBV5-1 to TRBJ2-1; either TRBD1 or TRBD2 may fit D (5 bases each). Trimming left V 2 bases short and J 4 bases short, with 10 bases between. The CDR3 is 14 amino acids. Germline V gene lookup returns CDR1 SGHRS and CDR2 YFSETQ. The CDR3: CASSFRDAYNEQFF. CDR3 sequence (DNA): TGCGCCAGCAGCTTCCGGGACGCTTACAATGAGCAGTTCTTC.